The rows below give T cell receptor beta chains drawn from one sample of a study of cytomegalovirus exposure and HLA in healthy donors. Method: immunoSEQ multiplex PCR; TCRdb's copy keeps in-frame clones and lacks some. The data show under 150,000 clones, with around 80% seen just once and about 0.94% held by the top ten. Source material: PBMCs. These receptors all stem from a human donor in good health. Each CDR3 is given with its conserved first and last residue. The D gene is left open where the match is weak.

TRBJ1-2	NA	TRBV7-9	CASSLGTDYNYGYTF
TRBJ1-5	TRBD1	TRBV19	CASGQATNQPQHF
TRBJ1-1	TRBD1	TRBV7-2	CASSPLRRGRSTEAFF
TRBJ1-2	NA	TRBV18	CASSPPSSSYNYGYTF
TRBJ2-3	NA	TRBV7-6	CASSVRGGVSTDTQYF
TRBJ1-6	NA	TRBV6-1	CASSVGGGGHLTPLHF
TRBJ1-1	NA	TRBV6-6	CASSPNLGVHTEAFF
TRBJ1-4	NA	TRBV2	CASSERQEGEKLFF
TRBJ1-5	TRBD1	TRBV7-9	CASGQGATSDQPQHF
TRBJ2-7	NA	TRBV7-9	CASSLDRTSYEQYF
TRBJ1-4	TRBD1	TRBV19	CASSRLDRIGGEKLFF
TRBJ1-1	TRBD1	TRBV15	CATSRDGGPLQGTEAFF
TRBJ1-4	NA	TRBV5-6	CASSPIPGAHAEEKLFF
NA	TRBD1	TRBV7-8	CASSTRQGYEQYF
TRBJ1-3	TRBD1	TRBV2	CAIPGTGGNTIYF
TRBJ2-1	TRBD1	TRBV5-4	CASSLGGGGYNEQFF
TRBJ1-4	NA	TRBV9	CASSPKQGTNEKLFF
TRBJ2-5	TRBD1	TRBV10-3	CAISGAYRGRQETQYF
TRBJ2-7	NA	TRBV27	CASSFGREDEQYF
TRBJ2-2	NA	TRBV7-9	CASSLRQGLNTGELFF
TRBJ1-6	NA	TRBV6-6	CASSYSSGTHNSPLHF
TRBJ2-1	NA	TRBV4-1	CASSQESQGEAYNEQFF